Given below is one T cell receptor (beta chain) in context. There are 16 residues in the CDR3. Germline loops: CDR1 KGHSH, CDR2 LQKENI. V was cut by 2 bases and J by 6 bases, with 20 bases left in between. This sample is drawn from a study of blood T cell repertoires in COVID-19. Study details: Samples of COVID-19 (acute and convalescent) were obtained from the United States, Italy and Spain. Nucleic acid was either cDNA or gDNA, and it came from T cells, B-cell-depleted T cells, or PBMCs.

Original methodology: Cell counts per sample came from amplifying reference gene primers. The repertoire was sequenced with immunoSEQ multiplex PCR; TCRdb's copy has only in-frame clones and lacks some. That table is the source of V, J and clone size, and D and trimming were worked out from the DNA. The repertoire holds more than 90,000 clones, with 75% to 90% as singletons. The source material was peripheral blood. The receptor was derived from a woman aged 70-85 years with active or convalescent COVID-19. This sequence joins TRBV18 and TRBJ2-7, with no clear D. Here the CDR3 reads CASSPTTSRSGSEQYF. For the CDR3, the DNA is TGTGCCAGCTCACCAACCACGTCCAGGTCCGGCTCCGAGCAGTACTTC.